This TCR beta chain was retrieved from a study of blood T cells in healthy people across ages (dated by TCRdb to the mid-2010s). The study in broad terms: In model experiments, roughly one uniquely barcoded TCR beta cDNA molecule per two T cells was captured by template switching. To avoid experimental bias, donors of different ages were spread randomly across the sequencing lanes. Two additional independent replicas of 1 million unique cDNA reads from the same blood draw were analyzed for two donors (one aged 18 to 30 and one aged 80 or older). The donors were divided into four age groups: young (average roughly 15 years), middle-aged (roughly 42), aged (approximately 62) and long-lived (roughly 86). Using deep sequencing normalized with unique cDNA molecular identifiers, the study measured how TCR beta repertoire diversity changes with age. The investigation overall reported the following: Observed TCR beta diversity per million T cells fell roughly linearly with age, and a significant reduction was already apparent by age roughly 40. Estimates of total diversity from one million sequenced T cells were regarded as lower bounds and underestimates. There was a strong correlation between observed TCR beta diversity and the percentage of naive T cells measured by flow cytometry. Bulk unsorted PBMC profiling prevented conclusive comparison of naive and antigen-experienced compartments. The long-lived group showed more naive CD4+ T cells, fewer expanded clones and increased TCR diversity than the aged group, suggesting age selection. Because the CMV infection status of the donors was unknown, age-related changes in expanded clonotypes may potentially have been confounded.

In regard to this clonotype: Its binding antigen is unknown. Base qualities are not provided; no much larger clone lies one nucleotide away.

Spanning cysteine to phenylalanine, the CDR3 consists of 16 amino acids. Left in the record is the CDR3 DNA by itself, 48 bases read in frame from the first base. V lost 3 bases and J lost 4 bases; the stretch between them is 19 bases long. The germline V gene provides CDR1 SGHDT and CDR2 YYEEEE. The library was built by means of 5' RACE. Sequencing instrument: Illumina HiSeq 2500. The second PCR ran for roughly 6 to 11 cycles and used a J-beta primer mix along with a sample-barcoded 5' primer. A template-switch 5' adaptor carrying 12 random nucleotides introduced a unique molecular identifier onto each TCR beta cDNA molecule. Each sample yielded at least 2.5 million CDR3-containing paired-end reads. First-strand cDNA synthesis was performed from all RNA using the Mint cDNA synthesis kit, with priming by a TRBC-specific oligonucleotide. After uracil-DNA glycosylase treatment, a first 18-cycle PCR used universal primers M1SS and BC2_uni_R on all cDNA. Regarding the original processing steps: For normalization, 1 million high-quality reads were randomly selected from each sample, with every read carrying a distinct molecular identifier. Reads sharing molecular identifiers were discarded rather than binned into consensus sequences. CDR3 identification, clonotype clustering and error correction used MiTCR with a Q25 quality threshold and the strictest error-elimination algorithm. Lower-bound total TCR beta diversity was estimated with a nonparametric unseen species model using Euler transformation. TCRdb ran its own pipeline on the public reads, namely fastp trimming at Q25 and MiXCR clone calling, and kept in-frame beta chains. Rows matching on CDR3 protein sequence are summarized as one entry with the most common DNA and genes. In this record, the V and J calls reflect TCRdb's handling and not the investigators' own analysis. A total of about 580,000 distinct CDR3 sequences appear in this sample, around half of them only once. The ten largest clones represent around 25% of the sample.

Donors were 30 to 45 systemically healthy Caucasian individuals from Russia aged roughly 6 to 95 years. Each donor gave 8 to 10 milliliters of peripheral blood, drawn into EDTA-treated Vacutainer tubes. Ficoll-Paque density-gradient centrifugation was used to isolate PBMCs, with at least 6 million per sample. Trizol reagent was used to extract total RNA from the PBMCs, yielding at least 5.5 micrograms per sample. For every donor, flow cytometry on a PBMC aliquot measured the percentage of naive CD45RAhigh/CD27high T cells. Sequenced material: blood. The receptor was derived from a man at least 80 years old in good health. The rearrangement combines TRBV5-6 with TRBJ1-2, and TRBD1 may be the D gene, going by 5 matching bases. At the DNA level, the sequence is TGTGCCAGCAGCTCCCCCTCAGGGAACGCTCTCTATGGCTACACCTTC. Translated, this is CASSSPSGNALYGYTF.